At least ten counts were recorded for the clone carrying this T cell receptor beta chain. Antigen: not known. The data originate from a study of metastatic and nonmetastatic thyroid tumors. The overall study: Patients with malignant and benign thyroid disease provided blood and tumor or nodule tissue, whose repertoires were compared. Regarding the study as a whole: Benign nodules reportedly had significantly lower TCR beta diversity than malignant thyroid tumors in blood and tumor.

Germline V lookup: CDR1 SGDLS, CDR2 YYNGEE. V shed 6 bases and J 2 bases; nucleotides not matched to a gene: 6. CDR3 length: 14 amino acids. In the original processing: CDR3 was compared across clinicopathological groups, and the resulting differences were used to build a distant-metastasis classifier for papillary thyroid cancer. Through MiXCR, TCRdb re-clonotyped the PCR reads. TCRdb assigned the V and J calls; the authors' analysis was not used. This table has more than 40,000 clones, approximately 25% appearing once. All patients were treatment-naive before thyroid surgery. The genes are TRBV9 and TRBJ1-2, with 8 positions matching TRBD1. The clonotype originates from a female donor with papillary thyroid cancer or a benign thyroid nodule (not recorded which). Some clones in this sample may be carry-over from other donors' samples. The sequenced sample was tumor tissue. The CDR3 bases are TGTGCCAGCACCTCTGACAGGGGCAACTATGGCTACACCTTC. Translating gives CASTSDRGNYGYTF. Looking up the rest from reference TRBV9 and TRBJ1-2 gives the full variable domain: DSGVTQTPKHLITATGQRVTLRCSPRSGDLSVYWYQQSLDQGLQFLIQYYNGEERAKGNILERFSAQQFPDLHSELNLSSLELGDSALYFCASTSDRGNYGYTFGSGTRLTVV.